This T cell receptor (beta chain) is from a study of T cells in Graves' hyperthyroidism and ophthalmopathy. This clonotype was seen repeatedly, ten times or more. The antigen is undetermined. Study-level findings and limits: Among thyroid clonotypes expanded above 0.001, most also appeared in blood. Patients with ophthalmopathy were separated from those with stable hyperthyroidism by a 13 V-J model.

The V gene lost 5 bases and the J gene lost 4 bases, with 14 bases spanning the gap. Germline loops: CDR1 SEHNR, CDR2 FQNEAQ (reference sequence). There are 14 residues in the CDR3. Amplified TCR beta CDR3 regions came from RNA transcripts. With the HTBI primer set, the TCR CDR3 went through a first round of RT-PCR. Each CDR3 protein gets one entry after TCRdb re-called the multiplex PCR reads with MiXCR. This table holds hundreds of thousands of distinct CDR3 sequences, 14% to 15% found once. The V and J genes are TRBV7-9 and TRBJ2-5; D is perhaps TRBD2 (6 bases). The sequence was obtained from a woman in her 40s with Graves' ophthalmopathy. Sequencing was performed on blood. For the CDR3, the DNA is TGTGCCAGCAGCCCGGTGGGGGGTGGAGAGACCCAGTACTTC. Translation gives CASSPVGGGETQYF.